Each of the 27 T cell receptor beta chains below was sequenced from the same sample in a study of shared clonotypes between healthy human individuals (dated by TCRdb to the early 2020s). The library was obtained by the immunoSEQ multiplex PCR assay. This is the immuneACCESS table as TCRdb keeps it, with only in-frame sequences that have V and J called. A part of the clones is gone; compared with another copy, unresolved V genes explain less than half, and the rest is unexplained. The sample profile shows approximately 1.4 million clones; 95% to 99% of them were found once. The ten biggest clones cover 0.45% of the sample. The sample was naive CD4+ T cells sorted from blood. The sample's cell subset or site label is to be understood as: CD45RA+ positively selected. The receptors were sampled from a man younger than 45 in good health.

This clone came up once. This chain connects TRBV28 to TRBJ1-1, with D perhaps TRBD1 (5 bases). V gave up 7 bases and J gave up 4 bases, with 16 bases separating them. The CDR3 sequence is 14 residues long. The V gene's germline CDR1 is MDHEN and CDR2 SYDVKM. The CDR3 protein is CASNIYVGGTEAFF. CDR3 coding DNA: TGTGCCAGCAACATATACGTGGGGGGCACTGAAGCTTTCTTT.

The V and J genes are TRBV9 and TRBJ2-1, with a tentative D call TRBD2 (6 bases). V shed 4 bases and J shed 7 bases, with 18 bases lying between them. From germline, CDR1 is SGDLS and CDR2 YYNGEE. The CDR3 contains 15 residues. The CDR3 bases are TGTGCCAGCAGCCCCGGGGGAAGGGTTGAAAATGAGCAGTTCTTC. This encodes CASSPGGRVENEQFF. Combining the CDR3 with reference TRBV9 and TRBJ2-1 gives the whole variable domain DSGVTQTPKHLITATGQRVTLRCSPRSGDLSVYWYQQSLDQGLQFLIQYYNGEERAKGNILERFSAQQFPDLHSELNLSSLELGDSALYFCASSPGGRVENEQFFGPGTRLTVL.

The gene calls are TRBV9 and TRBJ2-5; unclear D gene. From germline, CDR1 is SGDLS and CDR2 YYNGEE. V lost 0 bases and J 5 bases, leaving 8 bases between the germline ends. This CDR3 has 13 residues. CDR3 nucleotide sequence: TGTGCCAGCAGCGTAGATACCGGGGAGACCCAGTACTTC. Translated, it gives CASSVDTGETQYF.

This clone appeared a single time. Additional DNA sequences in this sample encode the identical CDR3. The chain employs TRBV20-1 and TRBJ2-3; 8 bases are a match to TRBD2. Germline V CDR1 and CDR2: DFQATT, SNEGSKA (reference sequence). The CDR3 consists of 11 residues. Trimming at V came to 6 bases and at J to 6 bases, leaving 2 bases not matched to a gene. The CDR3 protein is CSARGRDTQYF. The CDR3 bases are TGCAGTGCGCGCGGGAGGGATACGCAGTATTTT.

In its sample, this clone was seen once. The V and J genes are TRBV11-3 and TRBJ2-3; D tentatively fits TRBD1 or TRBD2 (5 bases each). V lost 4 bases to trimming and J lost 5 bases, with 13 bases between them. This CDR3 comprises 14 residues. CDR1 is SGHNT and CDR2 is YENEEA in the germline V gene. CDR3 residues: CASSSGTLRDTQYF. The CDR3, as DNA: TGTGCCAGCAGCTCGGGGACCCTCAGAGATACGCAGTATTTT. Supplemented by reference TRBV11-3 and TRBJ2-3, the full variable domain reads EAGVVQSPRYKIIEKKQPVAFWCNPISGHNTLYWYLQNLGQGPELLIRYENEEAVDDSQLPKDRFSAERLKGVDSTLKIQPAELGDSAVYLCASSSGTLRDTQYFGPGTRLTVL.

Regarding this clone: Different DNA sequences within this sample yield the same CDR3. V is TRBV6-5 and J is TRBJ2-7; maybe TRBD1 (6 bases). Germline loops: CDR1 MNHEY, CDR2 SVGAGI. V gave up 6 bases and J gave up 0 bases, with 9 bases separating them. This CDR3 contains 13 residues. The CDR3 reads CASRQGGSYEQYF. The CDR3 DNA is TGTGCCAGCAGACAGGGTGGCTCCTACGAGCAGTACTTC.

This sequence joins TRBV19 and TRBJ1-5, with 10 positions matching TRBD1. Trimming removed 5 bases from V and 4 bases from J; junction bases left unmatched: 8. The germline CDR1 and CDR2 sequences are LNHDA and SQIVND (reference sequence). The CDR3 runs 16 residues. This CDR3 reads CASSPRTGGGNQPQHF. In nucleotides, the CDR3 is TGTGCCAGTAGTCCCCGGACAGGGGGAGGGAATCAGCCCCAGCATTTT.

The rearrangement links TRBV11-2 to TRBJ2-7; 9 bases are a match to TRBD2. CDR3 size: 15 residues. Germline V gene sequence: CDR1 SGHAT, CDR2 FQNNGV. The trim removed 6 bases at V and 2 bases at J, leaving 8 bases unmatched. The chain's CDR3 is CASRSLAGETYEQYF. CDR3 DNA: TGTGCCAGCAGGTCCTTAGCGGGAGAGACCTACGAGCAGTACTTC. Based on the CDR3 plus reference TRBV11-2 and TRBJ2-7, the full variable domain is EAGVAQSPRYKIIEKRQSVAFWCNPISGHATLYWYQQILGQGPKLLIQFQNNGVVDDSQLPKDRFSAERLKGVDSTLKIQPAKLEDSAVYLCASRSLAGETYEQYFGPGTRLTVT.

V is TRBV5-1 and J is TRBJ2-1; a possible D gene is TRBD1 (6 bases). Germline V gene lookup returns CDR1 SGHRS and CDR2 YFSETQ. The CDR3 runs to 14 residues. Trimming pared 9 bases from V and 4 bases from J, leaving 17 bases between. In nucleotides, the CDR3 is TGCGCCACCGCTACAGGGACCCGATACAATGAGCAGTTCTTC. Protein product: CATATGTRYNEQFF.

The chain carries TRBV18 and TRBJ2-1; 8 bases fit TRBD2. The V gene's germline CDR1 is KGHSH and CDR2 LQKENI. CDR3 length equals 18 residues. The V gene end was trimmed by 5 bases and the J gene end by 4 bases; junction bases not matched to a gene: 16. This CDR3 reads CASSSSGRAGVGYNEQFF. CDR3 nucleotides: TGTGCCAGCTCATCAAGCGGGAGAGCGGGAGTGGGTTACAATGAGCAGTTCTTC.

J is TRBJ2-1 and V is TRBV7-6; D is perhaps TRBD2 (7 bases). CDR1 is SGHVS and CDR2 is FNYEAQ in the germline V gene. This CDR3 spans 12 amino acids. V dropped 5 bases and J dropped 8 bases, with 10 bases sitting between them. CDR3 region: CASSRGGDEQFF. The CDR3 bases are TGTGCCAGCAGCAGGGGGGGAGATGAGCAGTTCTTC.

The chain uses TRBV19 and TRBJ2-2, with TRBD2 identical over 13 bases. The CDR3 is 17 amino acids. V was pared by 8 bases and J by 5 bases, with 11 bases of the junction left unmatched. The germline CDR1 and CDR2 sequences are LNHDA and SQIVND (reference sequence). CDR3 sequence (DNA): TGTGCCAGTCAGCCCACCCGGACTAGCGGGAGTACCGGGGAGCTGTTTTTT. Protein sequence: CASQPTRTSGSTGELFF.

In the case of this clone: Additional DNA sequences in this sample encode the identical CDR3. The chain couples TRBV9 to TRBJ2-2, with 11 bases that match TRBD2. The CDR3 is made up of 16 amino acids. V shed 2 bases and J 1 base; nucleotides not matched to a gene: 1. Germline CDR1 is SGDLS and CDR2 is YYNGEE. The CDR3 region is CASSVLAGGNTGELFF. In DNA, the CDR3 is TGTGCCAGCAGCGTTCTAGCGGGAGGGAACACCGGGGAGCTGTTTTTT. Full variable domain (missing parts from reference TRBV9 and TRBJ2-2): DSGVTQTPKHLITATGQRVTLRCSPRSGDLSVYWYQQSLDQGLQFLIQYYNGEERAKGNILERFSAQQFPDLHSELNLSSLELGDSALYFCASSVLAGGNTGELFFGEGSRLTVL.

The chain joins TRBV18 to TRBJ2-5; 9 bases match TRBD1. Trimming at V came to 3 bases and at J to 4 bases, leaving 6 bases not matched to a gene. Germline V gene data show CDR1 as KGHSH and CDR2 as LQKENI. The CDR3 sequence is 15 residues long. CDR3 DNA: TGTGCCAGCTCACCCCGTGCGACAGGGGGAGAGACCCAGTACTTC. Translated, it gives CASSPRATGGETQYF.

V and J are TRBV4-1 and TRBJ1-4; the D gene is possibly TRBD1 (6 bases). V shed 1 base and J shed 8 bases, with 8 bases lying between them. The CDR3 contains 13 residues. CDR1 is MGHRA, CDR2 YSYEKL, per germline. CDR3 DNA sequence: TGCGCCAGCAGCCAAGTTAGGGGGGAAAAACTGTTTTTT. It is translated as CASSQVRGEKLFF.

The CDR3 reads CASSSGDGYTF. Written as DNA, the CDR3 is TGTGCCAGCAGCTCAGGGGATGGCTACACCTTC. The rearrangement links TRBV11-2 to TRBJ1-2; D is perhaps TRBD1 (6 bases). V lost 4 bases and J 6 bases, leaving 6 bases between the germline ends. The V gene's germline CDR1 is SGHAT and CDR2 FQNNGV. The CDR3 sequence is 11 residues long.

The chain uses TRBV29-1 and TRBJ1-2; D unclear. Deletions cut 5 bases from V and 2 bases from J, with 12 bases between. Germline assignment: CDR1 SQVTM and CDR2 ANQGSEA. The CDR3 spans 13 residues. The DNA for the CDR3 is TGCAGCGTTTACGATAGCGCCAACTATGGCTACACCTTC. It translates to CSVYDSANYGYTF.

The chain couples TRBV18 to TRBJ2-4, with D maybe TRBD1 (6 bases). V was trimmed by 0 bases and J by 0 bases, leaving 15 bases between them. Germline loops: CDR1 KGHSH, CDR2 LQKENI. This CDR3 is 18 amino acids long. For the CDR3, the DNA is TGTGCCAGCTCACCACCGATGGCGACAGGACTAGCCAAAAACATTCAGTACTTC. Encoded protein: CASSPPMATGLAKNIQYF.

The chain links TRBV9 to TRBJ1-5; 8 bases map to TRBD1. Trimming removed 4 bases from V and 6 bases from J; junction bases left unmatched: 6. CDR1 is SGDLS, CDR2 YYNGEE, per germline. The CDR3 is made up of 14 amino acids. The CDR3 DNA is TGTGCCAGCAGCCGAGGACAGGGCAGTCAGCCCCAGCATTTT. Translating gives CASSRGQGSQPQHF.

The CDR3 nucleotides read TGTGCCACCAGCAAACCGGGACAGGGGTACGAGCAGTACTTC. It is translated as CATSKPGQGYEQYF. The V call is TRBV15, the J call TRBJ2-7; 10 bases line up with TRBD1. The V gene's germline CDR1 is LNHNV and CDR2 YYDKDF (reference sequence). V lost 4 bases and J lost 4; bases outside the gene matches: 4. This CDR3 region has 14 residues.

The V gene is TRBV5-6, the J gene TRBJ2-7; 8 bases match TRBD2. Germline-derived CDR1 and CDR2 are SGHDT and YYEEEE. The CDR3 extends over 16 amino acids. The ends lost 3 bases at V and 3 bases at J; junction bases unmatched: 11. CDR3 DNA: TGTGCCAGCAGCTCGACCCTAGCGGGTCGCAACTACGAGCAGTACTTC. Its translation: CASSSTLAGRNYEQYF.

The chain links TRBV7-9 to TRBJ2-1, with D uncertain. The ends were cut back, 5 bases at V and 7 bases at J, with 18 bases in the middle. Germline V gene lookup returns CDR1 SEHNR and CDR2 FQNEAQ (reference sequence). CDR3 length equals 15 residues. CDR3 protein: CASSQVRSPVNEQFF. The CDR3 nucleotides are TGTGCCAGCAGCCAAGTTAGGAGTCCGGTGAATGAGCAGTTCTTC.

The rearrangement uses TRBV7-9 and TRBJ1-5, with D perhaps TRBD1 (6 bases). The V end was cut by 1 base, the J end by 4 bases, with 14 bases between. Germline-derived CDR1 and CDR2 are SEHNR and FQNEAQ (reference sequence). The CDR3 has 16 residues. CDR3 in amino acids: CASSLGWDTVNQPQHF. CDR3 DNA: TGTGCCAGCAGCTTAGGATGGGACACAGTGAATCAGCCCCAGCATTTT.

The chain recombines TRBV11-1 with TRBJ2-7, with 11 positions matching TRBD1. Unmatched junction bases numbered 6, after V lost 5 bases and J lost 3 bases. The CDR3 contains 15 residues. Germline V gene data show CDR1 as SGHAT and CDR2 as FQDESV (reference sequence). Here the CDR3 DNA reads TGTGCCAGCAGCCCTCCCGGGACAGGGGGCTACGAGCAGTACTTC. Its translation: CASSPPGTGGYEQYF.

Turning to this clone: One junction end disagrees with the germline gene, perhaps due to a read error. The V gene is TRBV7-7, the J gene TRBJ2-1; 13 nucleotides agree with TRBD2. The CDR3 runs 15 residues. CDR1 and CDR2 (germline): SSHAT, FNYEAQ (reference sequence). The CDR3 nucleotides are TGTGCTAGCAGCTCCCGGACTAGCGGGAGAAATGAGCAGTTCTTC. Translated: CASSSRTSGRNEQFF.

This clone was found once. The chain recombines TRBV4-3 with TRBJ2-1; tentatively, D is TRBD2 (6 bases). Trimming removed 1 base at V and 13 bases at J, with 8 bases between. Germline V gene sequence: CDR1 LGHNA, CDR2 YSLEER. The CDR3 has 11 amino acids. The CDR3 DNA reads as TGCGCCAGCAGCCAAGGACTAGTTCAGTTCTTC. Its translation: CASSQGLVQFF.

This sequence joins TRBV5-1 and TRBJ2-7; 8 bases are shared with TRBD1. Germline V gene sequence: CDR1 SGHRS, CDR2 YFSETQ. The length of the CDR3 is 16 residues. The V gene end was trimmed by 3 bases and the J gene end by 6 bases; junction bases not matched to a gene: 14. The CDR3 here is CASSSHTRTGSGEQYF. CDR3 sequence (DNA): TGCGCCAGCAGCTCCCATACACGGACAGGGTCTGGCGAGCAGTACTTC.